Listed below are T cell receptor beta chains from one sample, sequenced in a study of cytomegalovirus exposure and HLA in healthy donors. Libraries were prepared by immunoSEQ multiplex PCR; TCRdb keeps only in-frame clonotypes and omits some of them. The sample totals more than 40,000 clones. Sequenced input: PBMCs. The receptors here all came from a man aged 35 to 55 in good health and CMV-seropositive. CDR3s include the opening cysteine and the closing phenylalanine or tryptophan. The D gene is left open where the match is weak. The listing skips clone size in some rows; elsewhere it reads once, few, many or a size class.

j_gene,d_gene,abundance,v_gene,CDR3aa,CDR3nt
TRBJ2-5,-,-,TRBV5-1,CASSLGAGPGETQYF,TGCGCCAGCAGCTTGGGGGCTGGGCCGGGGGAGACCCAGTACTTC
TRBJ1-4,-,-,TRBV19,CASSISGTNEKLFF,TGTGCCAGTAGTATATCGGGTACTAATGAAAAACTGTTTTTT
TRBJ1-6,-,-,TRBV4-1,CASSQDFFGAGGSYNSPLHF,TGCGCCAGCAGCCAAGATTTCTTCGGAGCGGGAGGCTCCTATAATTCACCCCTCCACTTT
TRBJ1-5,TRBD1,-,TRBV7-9,CASSLGDRPNQPQHF,TGTGCCAGCAGCTTAGGGGACAGGCCCAATCAGCCCCAGCATTTT
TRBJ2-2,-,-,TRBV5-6,CASSLADRNTGELFF,TGTGCCAGCAGCTTAGCCGACAGAAACACCGGGGAGCTGTTTTTT
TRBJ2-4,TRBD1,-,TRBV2,CASSPDRGLVVAKNIQYF,TGTGCCAGCAGTCCGGACAGGGGCCTTGTGGTAGCCAAAAACATTCAGTACTTC
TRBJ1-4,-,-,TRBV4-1,CASSRFGGGNEKLFF,TGCGCCAGCAGCCGCTTCGGGGGAGGTAATGAAAAACTGTTTTTT
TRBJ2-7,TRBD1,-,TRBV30,CAWRDRNSYEQYF,TGTGCCTGGAGGGACAGGAACTCCTACGAGCAGTACTTC
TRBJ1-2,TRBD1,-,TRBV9,CASSVTGGAQGYTF,TGTGCCAGCAGCGTGACAGGGGGCGCGCAAGGCTACACCTTC
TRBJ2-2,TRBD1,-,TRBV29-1,CSVVNRGTGELFF,TGCAGCGTTGTCAACAGGGGAACCGGGGAGCTGTTTTTT
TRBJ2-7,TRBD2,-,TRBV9,CASSVAQASGRLEQYF,TGTGCCAGCAGCGTAGCTCAGGCTAGCGGGAGACTCGAGCAGTACTTC
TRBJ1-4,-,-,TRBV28,CASSYPPVNEKLFF,TGTGCCAGCAGTTATCCTCCGGTCAATGAAAAACTGTTTTTT
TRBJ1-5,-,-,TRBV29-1,CSVGQTINQPQHF,TGCAGCGTCGGACAGACCATTAATCAGCCCCAGCATTTT
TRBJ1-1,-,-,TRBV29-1,CSAVEGGSGTEAFF,TGCAGCGCCGTAGAGGGAGGATCGGGGACTGAAGCTTTCTTT
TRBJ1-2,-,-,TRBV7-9,CASSKDSLSNYGYTF,TGTGCCAGCAGCAAAGACAGCCTTTCTAACTATGGCTACACCTTC
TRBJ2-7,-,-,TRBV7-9,CASSLGASTNEQYF,TGTGCCAGCAGCTTAGGTGCATCTACCAACGAGCAGTACTTC
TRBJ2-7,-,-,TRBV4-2,CASSQEVGEGYEQYF,TGTGCCAGCAGCCAAGAAGTGGGAGAGGGCTACGAGCAGTACTTC
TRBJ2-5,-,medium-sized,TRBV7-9,CASSFGGTSQETQYF,TGTGCCAGCAGCTTCGGCGGGACTTCCCAAGAGACCCAGTACTTC
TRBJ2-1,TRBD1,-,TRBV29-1,CSVVLGTDIYNEQFF,TGCAGCGTTGTCCTCGGGACAGACATCTACAATGAGCAGTTCTTC
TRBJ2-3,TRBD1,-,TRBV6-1,CASIRGTGGDTQYF,TGTGCCAGCATTAGAGGGACAGGAGGAGATACGCAGTATTTT
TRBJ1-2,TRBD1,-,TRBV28,CASSLGGAGGGYTF,TGTGCCAGCTCCCTTGGGGGGGCAGGGGGCGGCTACACCTTC
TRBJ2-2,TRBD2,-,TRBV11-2,CASSSIRILSSGYTGELFF,TGTGCCAGCAGCTCCATACGGATCTTGTCTAGCGGTTACACCGGGGAGCTGTTTTTT
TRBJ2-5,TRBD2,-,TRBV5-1,CASSYSGTSGGLGETQYF,TGCGCCAGCAGCTACTCCGGGACTAGCGGGGGGCTAGGGGAGACCCAGTACTTC
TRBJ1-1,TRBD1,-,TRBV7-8,CASSPLTGLSEAFF,TGTGCCAGCAGCCCCCTGACAGGGCTATCTGAAGCTTTCTTT
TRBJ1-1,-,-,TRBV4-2,CASGRGGTEAFF,TGTGCCAGCGGCAGGGGTGGAACTGAAGCTTTCTTT
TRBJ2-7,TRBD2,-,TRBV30,CAWILSGGSYEQYF,TGTGCCTGGATTTTATCGGGGGGGTCCTACGAGCAGTACTTC
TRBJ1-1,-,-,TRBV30,CAWSVISGEAFF,TGTGCCTGGAGTGTAATCTCGGGAGAAGCTTTCTTT
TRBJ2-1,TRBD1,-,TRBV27,CASSPGQGGNEQFF,TGTGCCAGCAGCCCTGGACAGGGCGGGAATGAGCAGTTCTTC
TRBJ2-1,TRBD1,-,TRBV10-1,CASSAGQGAIEQFF,TGCGCCAGCAGTGCCGGACAGGGGGCTATTGAGCAGTTCTTC
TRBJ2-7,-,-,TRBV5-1,CASSLAGGRYEQYF,TGCGCCAGCAGCTTGGCTGGGGGCAGATACGAGCAGTACTTC
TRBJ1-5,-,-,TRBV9,CASSVDGSNQPQHF,TGTGCCAGCAGCGTAGACGGTAGCAATCAGCCCCAGCATTTT
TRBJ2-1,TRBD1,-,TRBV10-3,CAIRPGQNNNEQFF,TGTGCCATCAGACCGGGACAGAATAACAATGAGCAGTTCTTC
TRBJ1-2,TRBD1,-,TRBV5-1,CASSPGQYGYTF,TGCGCCAGCAGCCCGGGACAGTATGGCTACACCTTC
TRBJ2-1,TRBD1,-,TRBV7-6,CASSIRDRTGNEQFF,TGTGCCAGCAGCATCCGGGACAGGACGGGCAATGAGCAGTTCTTC
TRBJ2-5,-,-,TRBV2,CASSDGGDQETQYF,TGTGCCAGCAGTGATGGAGGGGACCAAGAGACCCAGTACTTC
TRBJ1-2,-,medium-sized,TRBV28,CASSSGNYGYTF,TGTGCCAGCAGTTCAGGGAACTATGGCTACACCTTC
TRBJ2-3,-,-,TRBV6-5,CASSYDRKDTDTQYF,TGTGCCAGCAGTTACGACAGGAAGGACACAGATACGCAGTATTTT
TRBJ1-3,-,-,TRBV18,CASSSRDISGNTIYF,TGTGCCAGCTCATCCCGGGACATCTCTGGAAACACCATATATTTT
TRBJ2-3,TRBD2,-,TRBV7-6,CASSELAGDATDTQYF,TGTGCCAGCAGCGAACTAGCGGGAGACGCGACAGATACGCAGTATTTT
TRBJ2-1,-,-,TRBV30,CAWTADDNEQFF,TGTGCCTGGACAGCGGATGACAATGAGCAGTTCTTC
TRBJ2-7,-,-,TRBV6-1,CASRRGTTDYEQYF,TGTGCCAGCAGAAGGGGGACAACGGACTACGAGCAGTACTTC
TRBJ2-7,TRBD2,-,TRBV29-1,CSAKKSGALYEQYF,TGCAGCGCCAAGAAAAGCGGGGCCCTCTACGAGCAGTACTTC
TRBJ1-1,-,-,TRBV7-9,CASSLNYRQNTEAFF,TGTGCCAGCAGCTTAAACTATAGGCAGAACACTGAAGCTTTCTTT
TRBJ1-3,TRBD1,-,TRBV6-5,CASRSQGANGNTIYF,TGTGCCAGCAGGTCCCAGGGGGCTAATGGAAACACCATATATTTT
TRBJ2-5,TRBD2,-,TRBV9,CASSKGLAGGLQETQYF,TGTGCCAGCAGCAAGGGACTAGCGGGGGGGTTGCAAGAGACCCAGTACTTC